This note documents a single TCR beta chain sequence. It lacks a known antigen. One base away there is no much larger clone; base qualities are not given. The donors were healthy, HIV-negative adults with no recently reported acute infections or vaccinations. Every donor was a Caucasian adult residing in Nashville, Tennessee, USA. CD4+ T cells were enriched through magnetic negative selection, after which naive cells were positively selected on CD45RA and the remaining negative fraction served as the memory subset. After blood collection by leukapheresis, PBMCs were isolated using Ficoll-Histopaque density gradient centrifugation and then cryopreserved in the vapor phase of liquid nitrogen. Purity and quantity of every magnetically sorted T cell population were checked by analytical flow cytometry. Genomic DNA was isolated from each sorted fraction and quantified by UV absorbance on a Nanodrop 2000c.

This sample stems from a study of shared clonotypes between healthy human individuals (dated by TCRdb to 2018 to 2020). Study-wide context: A couple of women and a few men aged 18 to 49 years were included in the cohort. For each donor, CD4 naive and CD4 memory were each given three plates, CD8 naive was given two plates, and CD8 memory was given one plate. Blood TCR repertoires of roughly five healthy adults were deeply sequenced to estimate repertoire size and the extent of clonotype sharing between individuals. To increase sequencing depth and limit assay-specific biases, TCR repertoire library preparation and sequencing were carried out by different laboratories using diverse techniques. Per donor, leukapheresis produced somewhere between about 0.85 and 9.5 billion PBMCs. Here is what the overall study found, with its caveats: Because the study included a small number of donors, the genetic and exposure-history diversity represented was limited. Pairwise subsampling led to the expectation that sequencing depth would affect the degree of clonotype sharing among donors. Incomplete sequencing was indicated by rarefaction of sorted-subset datasets, despite the large sequencing depth. Naive subsets generally had larger estimated clonotype richness than memory subsets did. Compared with non-shared clonotypes, the clonotypes found in all four sorted-subset donors had higher generation probabilities. Sharing across a few donors was observed for roughly 5% of naive CD4, around 3.5% of naive CD8, 2.3% of memory CD4, and about 0.39% of memory CD8 clonotypes. Sampling was restricted to blood, and TCR repertoires in tissues likely differ from the TCR repertoires found in blood.

TCR CDR3 regions were amplified from genomic DNA by multiplex PCR using the deep immunoSEQ assay. Genomic DNA extracted from each cell subset was distributed evenly over all wells of several immunoSEQ 96-well plates, and each plate served as one replicate. For sorted subsets, roughly 190 ng of genomic DNA, equivalent to tens of thousands of T cell genomes, went into each replicate PCR. The purified libraries were quantified using a Qubit 3.0 fluorometer, sized with a Bioanalyzer 2100, and then quantified again using the KAPA Library Quantification kit. Each immunoSEQ 96-well plate was sequenced on its own single-read 150-cycle Illumina NextSeq 550 flow cell. For the original study's pipeline: Because the immunoSEQ output held only junctional sequences and lacked quality scores, the filtering could not match the filtering applied to full-length reads. Sequences were annotated with PyIR, a Python wrapper for IgBLAST v1.9, and V/J genes and CDR3 were assigned using IMGT germline references. Reads were removed for weak V/J assignments (E-value above 1e-6), missing CDR3, stop codons, out-of-frame junctions, or ambiguous translated residues. V3J clonotypes were defined as sequences sharing the same inferred V gene, J gene, and CDR3 amino acid sequence. Percentage overlap between repertoires was computed as shared unique clonotypes divided by the size of the smaller repertoire. RTK rarefaction, the Chao1 estimator, and Recon v2.1 estimates of unobserved clonotypes were used to assess repertoire richness. Generation probabilities were computed with OLGA for all TCRbeta clonotypes obtained by the gDNA method from several donors. Sourced from immuneACCESS, this table was stored by TCRdb with only in-frame sequences that have V and J called. A share of the clones is absent; for the studies checked, an unresolved V gene accounts for under half, and the remainder has no known explanation. That table supplies the V and J calls and clone size; D and trimming were determined from the DNA. Present in this sample are around 700,000 clones, 74% of which were seen just once. Of the sample, more than 1.5% is held by the ten largest clones.

The cysteine opens and the phenylalanine closes a CDR3 of 15 amino acids. Only the CDR3 part of the read is kept: 45 bases, read in frame from the first base. Sequences SEHNR (CDR1) and FQNEAQ (CDR2) are obtained from the germline V gene (reference sequence). A distance of 13 bases separates the germline ends of V and J, which lose 5 bases and 0 bases respectively. This TCR derives from a woman aged 30 to 39 in good health. The V and J genes are TRBV7-9 and TRBJ1-1; the D gene is perhaps TRBD1, on 5 matching bases. The sample consisted of memory CD4+ T cells sorted from blood. The sample's cell subset or site label is to be understood as: CD45RA-negative fraction. The nucleotide sequence is given as TGTGCCAGCAGCGTGACCGGGACGGTGAACACTGAAGCTTTCTTT. Its product reads: CASSVTGTVNTEAFF. Joined to the reference TRBV7-9 and TRBJ1-1 proteins, this CDR3 gives the full variable domain: DTGVSQNPRHKITKRGQNVTFRCDPISEHNRLYWYRQTLGQGPEFLTYFQNEAQLEKSRLLSDRFSAERPKGSFSTLEIQRTEQGDSAMYLCASSVTGTVNTEAFFGQGTRLTVV.